The clone carrying this T cell receptor (beta chain) has at least ten counts. Its antigen remains unidentified. These data come from a study of human T cells and chemical hapten exposure. Whole-study results and caveats: Sensitizing to DPC left TCRs with a frequency above 1 in 1000 unaltered.

Indicated time point: patch test 3, about 24 weeks after DPC sensitization. Regarding treatment: therapeutic diphenylcyclopropenone sensitization with weekly scalp DPC. The CDR3 extends over 16 amino acids. CDR1 and CDR2 (germline): MDHEN, SYDVKM. Trimming removed 4 bases at V and 3 bases at J, with 16 bases between. One entry per CDR3 protein results from TCRdb running MiXCR on the RACE reads. The sample carries tens of thousands of distinct CDR3 sequences, 11% recorded once. This sequence joins TRBV28 and TRBJ1-5, with D possibly being TRBD1 (6 bases). This TCR came from a woman between 50 and 59 years old with alopecia areata. Some clones in this sample may be carry-over from other donors' samples. Sequencing used whole blood, obtained in connection with sensitization to the hapten diphenylcyclopropenone (DPC). The CDR3, as DNA: TGTGCCAGCAGTTCAGGGGAGGGCGTTAACAATCAGCCCCAGCATTTT. It yields the protein CASSSGEGVNNQPQHF. The whole variable domain, remainder taken from reference TRBV28 and TRBJ1-5, is DVKVTQSSRYLVKRTGEKVFLECVQDMDHENMFWYRQDPGLGLRLIYFSYDVKMKEKGDIPEGYSVSREKKERFSLILESASTNQTSMYLCASSSGEGVNNQPQHFGDGTRLSIL.